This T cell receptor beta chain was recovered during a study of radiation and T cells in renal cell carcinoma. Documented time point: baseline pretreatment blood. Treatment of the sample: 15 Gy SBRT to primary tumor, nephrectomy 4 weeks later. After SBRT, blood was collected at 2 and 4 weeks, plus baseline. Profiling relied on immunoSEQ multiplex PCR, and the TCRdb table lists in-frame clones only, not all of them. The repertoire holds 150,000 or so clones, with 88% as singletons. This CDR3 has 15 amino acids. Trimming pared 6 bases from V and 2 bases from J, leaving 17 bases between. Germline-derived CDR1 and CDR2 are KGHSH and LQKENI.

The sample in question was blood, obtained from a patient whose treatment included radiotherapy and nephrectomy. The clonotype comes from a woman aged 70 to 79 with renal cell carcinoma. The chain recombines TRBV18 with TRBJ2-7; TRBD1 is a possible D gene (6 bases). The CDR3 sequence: CASSQPDSKTYEQYF. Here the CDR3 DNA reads TGTGCCAGCTCCCAACCGGACAGTAAAACCTACGAGCAGTACTTC.